Detailed here is one T cell receptor beta chain. This entry is derived from a study of identical twins. Germline trimming cut 3 bases from V and 2 bases from J; bases unmatched to any gene: 11. The CDR3 contains 17 residues. Germline V gives CDR1 SGHVS, CDR2 FNYEAQ. cDNA molecules carried unique molecular identifiers, and template switching added a universal primer site. TCRdb independently ran MiXCR on the 5' RACE reads; one entry per CDR3 protein. The profile shows 1.5 million or so distinct CDR3 sequences, around 29% of them singletons. Source material: cord blood. This clonotype was sampled from a newborn girl in good health. The chain couples TRBV7-6 to TRBJ2-3, with 7 bases identical to TRBD2. CDR3 in amino acids: CASSFSLRGGFTDTQYF. The CDR3 nucleotides are TGTGCCAGCAGCTTTTCTTTAAGGGGAGGGTTCACAGATACGCAGTATTTT.